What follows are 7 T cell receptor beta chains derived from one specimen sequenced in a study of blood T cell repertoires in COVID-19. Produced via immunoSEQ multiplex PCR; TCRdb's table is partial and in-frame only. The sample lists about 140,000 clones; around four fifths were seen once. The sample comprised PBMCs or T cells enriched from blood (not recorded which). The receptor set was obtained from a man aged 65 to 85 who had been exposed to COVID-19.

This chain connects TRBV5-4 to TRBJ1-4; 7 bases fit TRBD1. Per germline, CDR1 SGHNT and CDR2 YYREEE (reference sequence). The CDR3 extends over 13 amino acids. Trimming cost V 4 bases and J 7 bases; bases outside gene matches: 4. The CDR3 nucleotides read TGTGCCAGCAGCGTGAACAGGGGTGAAAAACTGTTTTTT. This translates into CASSVNRGEKLFF.

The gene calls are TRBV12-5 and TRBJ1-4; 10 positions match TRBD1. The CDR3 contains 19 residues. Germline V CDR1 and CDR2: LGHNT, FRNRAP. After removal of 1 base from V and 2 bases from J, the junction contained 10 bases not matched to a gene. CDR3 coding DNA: TGTGCTAGTGGTTTGGCTCGGACAGGGGGAGAGGGGACTAATGAAAAACTGTTTTTT. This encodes CASGLARTGGEGTNEKLFF.

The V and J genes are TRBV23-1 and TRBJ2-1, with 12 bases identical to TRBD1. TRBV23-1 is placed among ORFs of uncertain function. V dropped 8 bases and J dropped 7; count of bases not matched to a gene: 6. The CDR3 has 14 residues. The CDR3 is CASGGTGGGNEQFF. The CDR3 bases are TGCGCCAGCGGGGGGACAGGGGGCGGGAATGAGCAGTTCTTC.

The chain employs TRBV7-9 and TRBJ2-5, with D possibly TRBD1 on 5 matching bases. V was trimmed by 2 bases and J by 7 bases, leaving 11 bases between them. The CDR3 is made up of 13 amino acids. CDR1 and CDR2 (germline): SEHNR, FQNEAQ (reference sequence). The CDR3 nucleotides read TGTGCCAGCAGCTTATTTGGGGCTTGGACCCAGTACTTC. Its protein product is CASSLFGAWTQYF.

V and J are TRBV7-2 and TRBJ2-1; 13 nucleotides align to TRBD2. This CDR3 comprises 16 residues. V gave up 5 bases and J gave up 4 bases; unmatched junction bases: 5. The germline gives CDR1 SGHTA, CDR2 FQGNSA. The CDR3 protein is CASSILTSGRYNEQFF. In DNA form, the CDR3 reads TGTGCCAGCAGCATACTGACTAGCGGGAGGTACAATGAGCAGTTCTTC. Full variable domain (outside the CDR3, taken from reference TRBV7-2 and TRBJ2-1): GAGVSQSPSNKVTEKGKDVELRCDPISGHTALYWYRQSLGQGLEFLIYFQGNSAPDKSGLPSDRFSAERTGGSVSTLTIQRTQQEDSAVYLCASSILTSGRYNEQFFGPGTRLTVL.

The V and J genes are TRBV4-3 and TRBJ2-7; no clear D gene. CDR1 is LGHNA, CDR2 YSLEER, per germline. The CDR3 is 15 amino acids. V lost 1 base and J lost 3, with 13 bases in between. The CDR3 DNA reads TGCGCCAGCAGCCAAGTCCTCGTAGCCGTCTACGAGCAGTACTTC. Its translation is CASSQVLVAVYEQYF.

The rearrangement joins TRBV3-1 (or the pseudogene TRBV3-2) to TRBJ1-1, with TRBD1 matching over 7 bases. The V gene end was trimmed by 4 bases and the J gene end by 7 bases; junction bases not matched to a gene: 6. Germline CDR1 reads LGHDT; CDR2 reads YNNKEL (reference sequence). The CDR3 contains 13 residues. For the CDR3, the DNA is TGTGCCAGCAGCCTGACAGGGAACGGTGAAGCTTTCTTT. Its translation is CASSLTGNGEAFF.